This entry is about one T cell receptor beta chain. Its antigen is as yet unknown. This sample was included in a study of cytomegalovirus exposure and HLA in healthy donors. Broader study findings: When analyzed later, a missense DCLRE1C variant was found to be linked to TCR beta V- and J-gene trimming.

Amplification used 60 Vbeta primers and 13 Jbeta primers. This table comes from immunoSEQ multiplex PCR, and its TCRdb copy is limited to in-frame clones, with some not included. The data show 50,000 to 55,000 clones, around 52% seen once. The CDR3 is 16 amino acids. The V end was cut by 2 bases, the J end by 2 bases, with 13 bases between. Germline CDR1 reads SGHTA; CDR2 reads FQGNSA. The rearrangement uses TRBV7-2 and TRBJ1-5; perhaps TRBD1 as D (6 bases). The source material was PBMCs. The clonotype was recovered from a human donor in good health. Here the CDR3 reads CASSLSGGAGNQPQHF. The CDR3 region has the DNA TGTGCCAGCAGCTTATCTGGGGGGGCGGGCAATCAGCCCCAGCATTTT.